This TCR beta chain was observed in a study of T-cell reconstitution after alpha-beta-depleted transplantation in children. Preparation of the TCRbeta library used unique molecular identifiers. TCRdb re-derived calls from the PCR reads in MiXCR, one entry per CDR3 protein. The sample carries fewer than 750,000 distinct CDR3 sequences, about 23% recorded once. A note on this clonotype: Antigen specificity is unknown.

Notes on the study in general: Some patients showed high day-60 TCRbeta diversity, which derived from surviving recipient T cells and thymic progenitors.

The V and J ends lost 1 base and 3 bases respectively, with 13 bases between them. The CDR3 runs 15 residues. The germline CDR1 and CDR2 sequences are DFQATT and SNEGSKA (reference sequence). The receptor comes from a boy under two years old who had a stem cell transplant for acute myeloid leukemia, so the T cells may come from the graft donor. The sample was PBMCs, mostly from graft donor cells, taken 360 days after TCRalphabeta/CD19-depleted stem cell transplant. The V and J genes are TRBV20-1 and TRBJ1-5; tentative D call: TRBD1 (6 bases). The CDR3 reads CSARGPGAINQPQHF. CDR3 bases: TGCAGTGCTAGAGGACCGGGGGCAATCAATCAGCCCCAGCATTTT.